This TCR beta chain was sequenced for a study of T cells in Graves' hyperthyroidism and ophthalmopathy. General observations from the study: Among clonotypes expanded in thyroid above 0.001, most were also found in blood. In the analysis, a 13 V-J model separated ophthalmopathy from stable hyperthyroidism.

Trimming shortened V by 0 bases and J by 0 bases, and 9 bases separated the two germline ends. Looked up from germline, CDR1 is SGHRS and CDR2 is YFSETQ. The CDR3 is 15 amino acids. This clonotype turned up a few times. What it binds is not known. Diagnosing involved the use of clinical symptoms, serum thyroxine and TRAb, thyroid ultrasound and orbital computed tomography. Out of 10 ml of fresh peripheral blood came the PBMCs. The CDR3 regions of TCR beta were amplified from RNA transcripts. The study used the HTBI primer set for a first-round RT-PCR of the TCR CDR3. A single record per CDR3 protein comes from TCRdb applying MiXCR to the multiplex PCR reads. The sample lists around 490,000 distinct CDR3 sequences, less than 20% occurring once.

This TCR was sampled from a man in his forties or fifties with Graves' ophthalmopathy. Sequencing used blood. The chain couples TRBV5-1 to TRBJ1-1; no definite D call. The CDR3 coding sequence is TGCGCCAGCAGCTTGGGGAGCAGAGTGAACACTGAAGCTTTCTTT. Its protein is CASSLGSRVNTEAFF.